This T cell receptor beta chain was identified in a study of control samples from healthy donors and cancer patients. Using immunoSEQ multiplex PCR, the repertoire was profiled, and TCRdb retains in-frame clones only, with some absent. The table includes around 130,000 clones, roughly 90% detected once. With 5 bases clipped from V and 6 bases from J, the junction kept 8 bases outside the gene matches. The germline V gene has CDR1 SEHNR and CDR2 FQNEAQ (reference sequence). This CDR3 has 17 amino acids. The sequenced sample was PBMCs. The receptor comes from a man aged 45-65 years with head and neck cancer. V is TRBV7-9 and J is TRBJ2-3; TRBD2 matches 16 bases. CDR3 nucleotide sequence: TGTGCCAGCAGCCCAATGGGGACTAGCGGGGGGGTCGATACGCAGTATTTT. This encodes CASSPMGTSGGVDTQYF.